This TCR beta chain was sequenced for a study of blood T cell repertoires in COVID-19. As for the study in general: COVID-19 samples, acute and convalescent, were from the United States, Italy and Spain. PBMCs, B-cell-depleted T cells, or T cells provided the cDNA or gDNA that made up the material.

Study processing details: Reference gene primer amplification gave estimated nucleated cell counts. The table came from immunoSEQ multiplex PCR; TCRdb's copy has only in-frame clones and leaves some out. The DNA was the basis for D and trimming; V, J and clone size are from that table. The table lists fewer than 130,000 clones, approximately 82% of them singletons, with more than 3.5% in the top ten. The CDR3 is made up of 15 amino acids. CDR1 is SGHRS and CDR2 is YFSETQ in the germline V gene. V dropped 2 bases and J dropped 5; count of bases not matched to a gene: 7. The rearrangement joins TRBV5-1 to TRBJ1-1, with 9 bases matching TRBD1. The material sequenced was peripheral blood. The clonotype comes from a woman aged 80 or older with acute or convalescent COVID-19. The CDR3 nucleotides are TGCGCCAGCAGCTTTCAACAGGGGGCTCGGACTGAAGCTTTCTTT. It is translated as CASSFQQGARTEAFF. The variable domain in full, with the rest retrieved from reference TRBV5-1 and TRBJ1-1, is KAGVTQTPRYLIKTRGQQVTLSCSPISGHRSVSWYQQTPGQGLQFLFEYFSETQRNKGNFPGRFSGRQFSNSRSEMNVSTLELGDSALYLCASSFQQGARTEAFFGQGTRLTVV.